The 20 T cell receptor beta chains reported below all come from one sample, sequenced in a study of molecular identifiers for immune sequencing clone quantification. TCRdb called the PCR reads again in MiXCR, with one record for every CDR3 protein. The sample lists over 600,000 distinct CDR3 sequences, about 20% occurring once. Sequencing input: naive CD8+ T cells from blood, with Jurkat cell RNA spiked in. Regarding subset: FACS-sorted CD8+CD4-CCR7+CD45RA+ naive T cells. Every receptor here comes from a human donor in good health. Some libraries in this study had Jurkat cell RNA spiked in.

There are many counts of this clonotype. This chain links TRBV7-9 with TRBJ2-4; TRBD2 aligns across 7 bases. V dropped 5 bases and J dropped 3; count of bases not matched to a gene: 13. The CDR3 length is 17 residues. CDR1 and CDR2 (germline): SEHNR, FQNEAQ (reference sequence). The CDR3 DNA follows: TGTGCCAGCAGCCACGGGGGAGGGCCTTTCAGCAAAAACATTCAGTACTTC. Translating it yields CASSHGGGPFSKNIQYF.

In its sample, this clonotype was seen many times. J is TRBJ2-7 and V is TRBV20-1; the D gene could be TRBD1 or TRBD2 (5 bases each). Germline V CDR1 and CDR2: DFQATT, SNEGSKA (reference sequence). The CDR3 covers 16 residues. Trimming took off 0 bases at V and 4 bases at J, with 19 bases between the two ends. The CDR3 DNA sequence: TGCAGTGCTAGAGATGACGTACGGGGCACGGTTTACGAGCAGTACTTC. Encoded protein: CSARDDVRGTVYEQYF.

The chain couples TRBV20-1 to TRBJ1-6; weak D call: TRBD1 (6 bases). This CDR3 comprises 15 residues. V was cut by 0 bases and J by 4 bases, with 10 bases left in between. Germline CDR1 and CDR2: DFQATT and SNEGSKA (reference sequence). In DNA, the CDR3 is TGCAGTGCTAGAGATCTAGGACAGTATAATTCACCCCTCCACTTT. As protein: CSARDLGQYNSPLHF.

Turning to this clonotype: One base away lies a much larger clone, so this may be a sequencing read error. The chain recombines TRBV15 with TRBJ2-7; 9 nucleotides agree with TRBD2. V gave up 0 bases and J gave up 4 bases; unmatched junction bases: 7. In germline, CDR1 is LNHNV, CDR2 YYDKDF (reference sequence). The CDR3 consists of 16 residues. DNA of the CDR3: TGTGCCACCAGCAGAGATAATCTAGCGGGAAGGTACGAGCAGTACTTC. It is translated as CATSRDNLAGRYEQYF.

A remark on this clonotype: A much larger clone is a single base away; this may be a read error. The CDR3 ends on some other residue instead of the conserved phenylalanine or tryptophan, so this is likely a read error. The V call is TRBV30, the J call TRBJ1-2; 9 bases are shared with TRBD1. V lost 5 bases, J lost 8 bases, and 6 bases stayed unmatched. Germline values: CDR1 GTSNPN, CDR2 SVGIG (reference sequence). The CDR3 spans 12 residues. This CDR3 is CAWEQGARGYTL. The CDR3 DNA reads TGTGCCTGGGAACAGGGGGCGCGGGGCTACACCCTC.

This clonotype showed up many times. V and J are TRBV14 and TRBJ1-5; 7 bases agree with TRBD1. V shed 5 bases, J shed 0 bases, and the junction held 13 bases outside the gene matches. Per germline, CDR1 SGHDN and CDR2 FVKESK. The CDR3 is 18 amino acids. The CDR3 loop reads CASSEYRGGGNSNQPQHF. The CDR3 nucleotides are TGTGCCAGCAGCGAATACAGGGGCGGGGGGAATAGCAATCAGCCCCAGCATTTT. The full variable domain, completed using reference TRBV14 and TRBJ1-5, is EAGVTQFPSHSVIEKGQTVTLRCDPISGHDNLYWYRRVMGKEIKFLLHFVKESKQDESGMPNNRFLAERTGGTYSTLKVQPAELEDSGVYFCASSEYRGGGNSNQPQHFGDGTRLSIL.

This clonotype has just a few counts. The chain employs TRBV15 and TRBJ1-5; possible D gene TRBD1, 6 bases. The CDR3 extends over 14 amino acids. CDR1 is LNHNV and CDR2 is YYDKDF in the germline V gene (reference sequence). Deletions cut 0 bases from V and 7 bases from J, with 10 bases between. The CDR3 nucleotides are TGTGCCACCAGCAGAGACCAAGGGGGACAGCCCCAGCATTTT. Amino acids: CATSRDQGGQPQHF.

This clonotype was picked up many times. The V call is TRBV27, the J call TRBJ1-1; 7 nucleotides agree with TRBD1. V lost 7 bases and J lost 4; bases outside the gene matches: 3. The CDR3 extends over 12 amino acids. Per germline, CDR1 MNHEY and CDR2 SMNVEV (reference sequence). The chain's CDR3 is CASIGGRTEAFF. CDR3 sequence (DNA): TGTGCCAGCATAGGGGGCCGCACTGAAGCTTTCTTT.

With regard to this clonotype: This likely comes from a read error, as the CDR3 has no conserved phenylalanine or tryptophan at its end. The chain carries TRBV11-2 and TRBJ1-1, with D unclear. Germline lookup yields CDR1 SGHAT and CDR2 FQNNGV. The CDR3 totals 13 residues. V lost 8 bases and J 0 bases, leaving 10 bases between the germline ends. Written as DNA, the CDR3 is TGTGCCAGCTCACCGGGGATGAACACTGAAGCTTTCCTT. Its translation: CASSPGMNTEAFL.

This clonotype was counted a few times. This sequence joins TRBV24-1 and TRBJ2-3; D is uncertain. Trimming left V 10 bases short and J 2 bases short, with 18 bases between. The CDR3 extends over 15 amino acids. CDR1 and CDR2 (germline): KGHDR, SFDVKD. The chain's CDR3 is CATEVSPRYTDTQYF. DNA of the CDR3: TGTGCCACGGAAGTCTCTCCTCGTTACACAGATACGCAGTATTTT.

This clonotype occurred many times. The gene calls are TRBV11-2 and TRBJ2-3; 9 bases are a match to TRBD2. The V gene end was trimmed by 5 bases and the J gene end by 3 bases; junction bases not matched to a gene: 9. The germline V gene has CDR1 SGHAT and CDR2 FQNNGV. The CDR3 spans 16 residues. In nucleotides, the CDR3 is TGTGCCAGCAGCCATATCGCGGGGGGGCGGACAGATACGCAGTATTTT. It specifies CASSHIAGGRTDTQYF.

This clonotype was seen ten or more times. CDR3 amino acids: CASSTGESYEQYF. Here the CDR3 DNA reads TGTGCCAGCAGTACGGGAGAGTCCTACGAGCAGTACTTC. The chain is built from TRBV27 and TRBJ2-7; TRBD2 might be the D (6 bases). CDR1 is MNHEY and CDR2 is SMNVEV in the germline V gene (reference sequence). This CDR3 region has 13 residues. The germline V and J ends were trimmed by 5 bases and 1 base, with 9 bases remaining between them.

The chain recombines TRBV27 with TRBJ2-7, with TRBD2 matching 8 bases. From germline, CDR1 is MNHEY and CDR2 SMNVEV (reference sequence). Trimming cost V 5 bases and J 2 bases; bases outside gene matches: 8. There are 15 residues in the CDR3. The CDR3 nucleotides read TGTGCCAGCAGTGGATGGTCGGGACTAGCCTACGAGCAGTACTTC. This encodes CASSGWSGLAYEQYF.

There are many counts of this clonotype. The chain links TRBV20-1 to TRBJ2-7, with D possibly matching TRBD1 (5 bases). Trimming removed 3 bases from V and 7 bases from J, with 19 bases in between. The germline CDR1 and CDR2 sequences are DFQATT and SNEGSKA (reference sequence). The CDR3 is 14 amino acids. CDR3 DNA: TGCAGTGCTAGCTCTCTGGGGCCCCTACGAGAGCAGTACTTC. Translated: CSASSLGPLREQYF.

In this sample, this clonotype turned up many times. This rearrangement joins TRBV11-2 to TRBJ2-3, with D perhaps being TRBD1 or TRBD2 (5 bases each). The V end lost 4 bases, the J end lost 6 bases, and 11 bases lay between the germline ends. The length of the CDR3 is 13 residues. The germline CDR1 and CDR2 sequences are SGHAT and FQNNGV. CDR3 region: CASSSGAADTQYF. CDR3 bases: TGTGCCAGCAGCTCCGGGGCGGCTGATACGCAGTATTTT.

This clonotype has ten or more counts. This rearrangement joins TRBV6-2 or TRBV6-3 to TRBJ2-1; D remains unclear. The CDR3 spans 11 residues. Trimming shortened V by 7 bases and J by 3 bases, and 4 bases separated the two germline ends. Germline V gene data show CDR1 as MNHEY and CDR2 as SVGEGT. CDR3 in amino acids: CASNLYNEQFF. The DNA for the CDR3 is TGTGCCAGCAACCTCTACAATGAGCAGTTCTTC.

As for this clonotype: The junction differs from germline at one of its ends, possibly a read error. This chain uses TRBV12-3 or TRBV12-4 with TRBJ1-2; D perhaps matches TRBD1 (6 bases). The CDR3 length is 17 residues. The CDR3 protein is CASSRGGRENFNNGYTF. DNA for the CDR3: TGTGCCAGCAGCCGGGGGGGCAGGGAGAATTTTAACAATGGCTACACCTTC.

This clonotype came up once. A much larger clone lies a single base off, so this may be a read error. The rearrangement joins TRBV14 to TRBJ2-2; TRBD1 matches 7 bases. Trimming cost V 11 bases and J 2 bases; bases outside gene matches: 23. This CDR3 has 19 amino acids. Germline V lookup: CDR1 SGHDN, CDR2 FVKESK. CDR3 protein: CACIPGGQQGIGNTGELFF. The CDR3 region has the DNA TGTGCCTGCATTCCGGGTGGCCAACAGGGGATTGGTAACACCGGGGAGCTGTTTTTT.

This clonotype was picked up a small number of times. The V call is TRBV10-3, the J call TRBJ2-1, with TRBD1 as a possible D gene (6 bases). Trimming took 6 bases from V and 2 from J, leaving 14 bases between them. This CDR3 contains 15 residues. Germline loops: CDR1 ENHRY, CDR2 SYGVKD. The CDR3 loop reads CAISRTGSPYNEQFF. The CDR3, as DNA: TGTGCCATCAGCCGAACAGGGAGCCCCTACAATGAGCAGTTCTTC.

In this sample, this clonotype turned up many times. The chain uses TRBV24-1 and TRBJ1-1; D not certain. Trimming removed 3 bases from V and 1 base from J, with 5 bases in between. The CDR3 spans 13 residues. The germline gives CDR1 KGHDR, CDR2 SFDVKD. The CDR3, as DNA: TGTGCCACCAGTGATCCCTCGAACACTGAAGCTTTCTTT. Translation: CATSDPSNTEAFF.